This T cell receptor beta chain was identified during a study of CD8 T cells in Susac syndrome. The authors reverse transcribed about 0.5 to 1 ug RNA with random hexamers. An immunoSEQ multiplex PCR generated amplified TCR beta CDR3 products spanning 54 Vbeta and 13 Jbeta. TCRdb re-derived calls from the immunoSEQ multiplex PCR reads in MiXCR, one entry per CDR3 protein. The sample consists of 400,000 to 550,000 distinct CDR3 sequences, 85% of them appearing once. Trimming left V 3 bases short and J 9 bases short, with 11 bases between. The CDR3 sequence is 12 residues long. Germline V CDR1 and CDR2: SGDLS, YYNGEE. Sequencing of TCR beta was undertaken in CD8+ and CD4+ T cells derived from blood. Negative isolation yielded CD8+ and CD4+ T cells; FACS enriched TEMRA cells.

The clonotype was recovered from a human donor with multiple sclerosis. The V and J genes are TRBV9 and TRBJ2-3; tentatively, D is TRBD1 (5 bases). Sequencing used CD8+ T cells from PBMCs. CDR3 DNA: TGTGCCAGCAGCGGGAGACAGAGGACGCAGTATTTT. Protein product: CASSGRQRTQYF.